One and the same sample provided the 21 T cell receptor beta chains below, sequenced in a study of blood T cell repertoires in COVID-19 (TCRdb year 2020). Receptors were amplified or captured by the immunoSEQ multiplex PCR assay. TCRdb mirrors the immuneACCESS table, restricted to in-frame sequences. Some clones are absent from its copies; in checked studies, under half trace to an unresolved V gene, and the reason for the others is unknown. For this sample there are about 57,000 clones; roughly 82% appear just once. The ten top clones hold 8.2% of the sample. The sequenced sample consisted of peripheral blood. These receptors all stem from a woman of 80 years or more with acute or convalescent COVID-19.

The rearrangement joins TRBV30 to TRBJ1-2, with 8 positions matching TRBD1. CDR3 length equals 13 residues. With V trimmed by 1 base and J by 6 bases, 4 bases remained unmatched. CDR1 is GTSNPN and CDR2 is SVGIG in the germline V gene (reference sequence). CDR3 bases: TGTGCCTGGAGTGGGACAGGGTGGAATGGCTACACCTTC. It codes for CAWSGTGWNGYTF. Combining the CDR3 with reference TRBV30 and TRBJ1-2 gives the whole variable domain SQTIHQWPATLVQPVGSPLSLECTVEGTSNPNLYWYRQAAGRGLQLLFYSVGIGQISSEVPQNLSASRPQDRQFILSSKKLLLSDSGFYLCAWSGTGWNGYTFGSGTRLTVV.

The V and J genes are TRBV5-1 and TRBJ2-3; 9 bases are shared with TRBD1. Germline V gene sequence: CDR1 SGHRS, CDR2 YFSETQ. This CDR3 is built from 16 residues. J gave up 6 bases and V 4 bases, and 12 bases lay outside the gene matches. CDR3 in amino acids: CASSPGQGGIVDTQYF. In DNA, the CDR3 is TGCGCCAGCAGCCCGGGACAGGGAGGCATCGTGGATACGCAGTATTTT. Variable domain in full (rest from reference TRBV5-1 and TRBJ2-3): KAGVTQTPRYLIKTRGQQVTLSCSPISGHRSVSWYQQTPGQGLQFLFEYFSETQRNKGNFPGRFSGRQFSNSRSEMNVSTLELGDSALYLCASSPGQGGIVDTQYFGPGTRLTVL.

The V call is TRBV15, the J call TRBJ2-2; 8 bases are shared with TRBD2. V trimming: 0 bases; J trimming: 7 bases; junction bases outside the gene matches: 10. The CDR3 has 17 amino acids. CDR1 is LNHNV, CDR2 YYDKDF, per germline (reference sequence). CDR3 loop: CATSREPAGVLGGELFF. The DNA for the CDR3 is TGTGCCACCAGCAGAGAACCAGCGGGAGTCCTAGGCGGGGAGCTGTTTTTT.

This chain joins TRBV11-2 and TRBJ2-3; 12 bases fit TRBD2. The CDR3 consists of 19 residues. Germline CDR1 is SGHAT and CDR2 is FQNNGV. V lost 3 bases and J lost 4; bases outside the gene matches: 14. Written as DNA, the CDR3 is TGTGCCAGCAGCTTCTATGTGACTAGCGGGAGAGCACGGCCAGATACGCAGTATTTT. Its translation is CASSFYVTSGRARPDTQYF.

This clone was counted between two and nine times. The V and J genes are TRBV4-1 and TRBJ1-2; D call uncertain. Per the germline V gene, CDR1 is MGHRA and CDR2 is YSYEKL. The CDR3 is 17 amino acids. The V end was cut by 1 base, the J end by 8 bases, with 23 bases between. The CDR3 here is CASSQGGPLGRREGYTF. DNA for the CDR3: TGCGCCAGCAGCCAAGGTGGTCCCTTGGGCAGGAGGGAGGGCTACACCTTC.

The J gene is TRBJ1-6, the V gene TRBV2; TRBD1 matches at 7 bases. Germline V lookup: CDR1 SNHLY, CDR2 FYNNEI. CDR3 length: 15 amino acids. J was trimmed by 10 bases and V by 2 bases; bases with no gene match: 8. This chain's CDR3 is CASSELTGIQSPLHF. CDR3 in DNA: TGTGCCAGCAGTGAACTGACAGGGATACAATCACCCCTCCACTTT. Filled out from reference TRBV2 and TRBJ1-6, the complete variable domain reads EPEVTQTPSHQVTQMGQEVILRCVPISNHLYFYWYRQILGQKVEFLVSFYNNEISEKSEIFDDQFSVERPDGSNFTLKIRSTKLEDSAMYFCASSELTGIQSPLHFGNGTRLTVT.

The DNA for the CDR3 is TGTGCCTCCCATCAAGGGGGATACGAGCAGTACTTC. Translating gives CASHQGGYEQYF. The rearrangement links TRBV30 to TRBJ2-7, with D perhaps matching TRBD1 (6 bases). Trimming left V 7 bases short and J 4 bases short, with 14 bases between. The germline V gene encodes CDR1 GTSNPN and CDR2 SVGIG (reference sequence). This CDR3 comprises 12 residues.

V gene TRBV28 combines with J gene TRBJ1-5; D is ambiguous. The length of the CDR3 is 14 residues. V lost 5 bases to trimming and J lost 2 bases, with 10 bases between them. Looked up from germline, CDR1 is MDHEN and CDR2 is SYDVKM. CDR3 protein: CASSPPAGNQPQHF. The DNA for the CDR3 is TGTGCCAGCAGTCCCCCCGCGGGCAATCAGCCCCAGCATTTT.

This chain links TRBV5-1 with TRBJ2-7; 8 positions match TRBD2. J gave up 2 bases and V 3 bases, and 1 base lay outside the gene matches. There are 13 residues in the CDR3. Germline CDR1 is SGHRS and CDR2 is YFSETQ. The DNA for the CDR3 is TGCGCCAGCAGCTCGGGGGGGGCCTACGAGCAGTACTTC. Amino acid sequence: CASSSGGAYEQYF.

The chain has TRBV6-6 and TRBJ1-1; D not certain. Trimming left V 6 bases short and J 3 bases short, with 5 bases between. Germline V CDR1 and CDR2: MNHNY, SVGAGI (reference sequence). The CDR3 contains 11 residues. In DNA, the CDR3 is TGTGCCAGCAGCCCCGACACTGAAGCTTTCTTT. Translating it yields CASSPDTEAFF.

The chain combines TRBV19 with TRBJ1-6, with D perhaps TRBD1 (5 bases). The V and J ends lost 5 bases and 10 bases respectively, with 12 bases between them. CDR1 is LNHDA, CDR2 SQIVND, per germline (reference sequence). The CDR3 runs 13 residues. CDR3 protein: CASSRGGRSPLHF. The CDR3 DNA sequence: TGTGCCAGTAGTCGGGGGGGTCGGTCACCCCTCCACTTT.

The chain employs TRBV27 and TRBJ2-1; weak D call: TRBD2 (5 bases). The V end was cut by 6 bases, the J end by 8 bases, with 14 bases between. CDR3 length: 13 amino acids. Germline-derived CDR1 and CDR2 are MNHEY and SMNVEV (reference sequence). The CDR3 here is CASRRADFDEQFF. The CDR3 DNA reads as TGTGCCAGCAGGAGGGCGGACTTTGATGAGCAGTTCTTC.

In this sample, this clone turned up once. This rearrangement joins TRBV27 to TRBJ1-5; TRBD1 aligns across 8 bases. V lost 1 base, J lost 5 bases, and 1 base stayed unmatched. CDR3 length: 14 residues. Looked up from germline, CDR1 is MNHEY and CDR2 is SMNVEV (reference sequence). The CDR3 nucleotides are TGTGCCAGCAGTTTATTGACAGGGGATCAGCCCCAGCATTTT. This sequence encodes CASSLLTGDQPQHF.

The chain has TRBV2 and TRBJ1-4; 10 bases match TRBD1. The CDR3 contains 14 residues. Germline assignment: CDR1 SNHLY and CDR2 FYNNEI. The V segment lost 7 bases and the J segment 8 bases; nucleotides outside the gene matches: 7. The CDR3 protein is CASTKDRGKEKLFF. The CDR3 bases are TGTGCCAGCACGAAGGACAGGGGGAAAGAAAAACTGTTTTTT. The variable domain in full, completed from reference TRBV2 and TRBJ1-4, reads EPEVTQTPSHQVTQMGQEVILRCVPISNHLYFYWYRQILGQKVEFLVSFYNNEISEKSEIFDDQFSVERPDGSNFTLKIRSTKLEDSAMYFCASTKDRGKEKLFFGSGTQLSVL.

This clone has a handful of counts. The rearrangement joins TRBV5-4 to TRBJ1-1; D remains unclear. The CDR3 extends over 13 amino acids. The V end was cut by 2 bases, the J end by 4 bases, with 9 bases between. Germline loops: CDR1 SGHNT, CDR2 YYREEE (reference sequence). The CDR3 DNA sequence: TGTGCCAGCAGCTTCCCGGGTGGCACTGAAGCTTTCTTT. It yields the protein CASSFPGGTEAFF.

This clone showed up just a few times. The gene calls are TRBV12-5 and TRBJ2-7; 7 bases map to TRBD2. Germline V gene data show CDR1 as LGHNT and CDR2 as FRNRAP. Trimming removed 1 base from V and 2 bases from J; junction bases left unmatched: 5. The CDR3 covers 15 residues. The CDR3 bases are TGTGCTAGTGGTTTGGAAGGACTAGTTGCCTACGAGCAGTACTTC. Its translation: CASGLEGLVAYEQYF.

The chain carries TRBV6-5 and TRBJ2-7, with 11 bases fitting TRBD2. Germline V gene data show CDR1 as MNHEY and CDR2 as SVGAGI. Trimming cost V 5 bases and J 12 bases; bases outside gene matches: 15. The CDR3 is 15 amino acids. The DNA for the CDR3 is TGTGCCAGCAGTAACCGGGGTAGCGGGAGGGCAAGGATGTACTTC. It is translated as CASSNRGSGRARMYF.

The chain combines TRBV7-7 with TRBJ2-2, with TRBD1 identical over 8 bases. CDR3 size: 17 residues. The trim removed 5 bases at V and 1 base at J, leaving 9 bases unmatched. The germline V gene has CDR1 SSHAT and CDR2 FNYEAQ (reference sequence). CDR3 coding DNA: TGTGCCAGCAGCCCCCTCGGACAGGGAGGGAACACCGGGGAGCTGTTTTTT. Translating it yields CASSPLGQGGNTGELFF.

This chain joins TRBV5-1 and TRBJ1-4, with D possibly being TRBD1 (5 bases). There are 16 residues in the CDR3. The germline V gene has CDR1 SGHRS and CDR2 YFSETQ. Trimming removed 1 base from V and 2 bases from J, with 12 bases in between. Here the CDR3 reads CASSLPQGSTNEKLFF. In nucleotides, the CDR3 is TGCGCCAGCAGCTTGCCGCAGGGTAGCACTAATGAAAAACTGTTTTTT. Complete variable domain (other parts from reference TRBV5-1 and TRBJ1-4): KAGVTQTPRYLIKTRGQQVTLSCSPISGHRSVSWYQQTPGQGLQFLFEYFSETQRNKGNFPGRFSGRQFSNSRSEMNVSTLELGDSALYLCASSLPQGSTNEKLFFGSGTQLSVL.

This clone was seen a few times. CDR3 in DNA: TGCGCCAGCAGCTTGGTGCCTAGTGGGTCCTACGAGCAGTACTTC. It is translated as CASSLVPSGSYEQYF. The chain carries TRBV5-1 and TRBJ2-7; D is unresolved. With 0 bases removed from V and 1 base from J, the gap between germline ends came to 11 bases. Germline V lookup: CDR1 SGHRS, CDR2 YFSETQ. The CDR3 has 15 residues. The full variable domain, with the rest looked up from reference TRBV5-1 and TRBJ2-7, is KAGVTQTPRYLIKTRGQQVTLSCSPISGHRSVSWYQQTPGQGLQFLFEYFSETQRNKGNFPGRFSGRQFSNSRSEMNVSTLELGDSALYLCASSLVPSGSYEQYFGPGTRLTVT.

As DNA, the CDR3 is TGTGCCAGCAGCGAGGGGGGGCACACTGAAGCTTTCTTT. It codes for CASSEGGHTEAFF. The chain has TRBV7-3 and TRBJ1-1; tentative D call: TRBD1 (6 bases). The CDR3 totals 13 residues. Germline V gene data show CDR1 as SGHTA and CDR2 as FQGTGA. Trimming cost V 5 bases and J 3 bases, with 10 bases left between them.